This entry concerns a single T cell receptor beta chain. Its target is unknown. The sample is drawn from a study of Ad26.COV2.S vaccination and SARS-CoV-2 variants. V was clipped by 6 bases and J by 6 bases, with 23 bases between them. The CDR3 extends over 15 amino acids. In germline, CDR1 is SQVTM, CDR2 ANQGSEA. Here immunoSEQ multiplex PCR was the method, and the copy in TCRdb shows in-frame clones only, minus some. The repertoire holds roughly 330,000 clones, with roughly nine tenths as singletons. General study points: Vaccine recipients posted higher spike-specific TCR breadth than their placebo counterparts.

Treatment given: over 15 received Ad26.COV2.S at low or high dose, single or two shots; 5 received placebo; per-sample allocation not given. Collection of samples fell on day 63 after the first vaccine or placebo injection. Ad26 vector vaccine expressed Wuhan-strain SARS-CoV-2 spike. This sequence was found in a person aged 18-60 years who received the Ad26.COV2.S COVID-19 vaccine or a placebo. This rearrangement joins TRBV29-1 to TRBJ1-1; D unresolved. This specimen consisted of peripheral blood, obtained in a trial of Ad26.COV2.S vaccine versus placebo. The CDR3 protein is CSVAISTVGGAEAFF. The CDR3 DNA reads as TGCAGCGTCGCCATAAGCACAGTGGGCGGCGCTGAAGCTTTCTTT.